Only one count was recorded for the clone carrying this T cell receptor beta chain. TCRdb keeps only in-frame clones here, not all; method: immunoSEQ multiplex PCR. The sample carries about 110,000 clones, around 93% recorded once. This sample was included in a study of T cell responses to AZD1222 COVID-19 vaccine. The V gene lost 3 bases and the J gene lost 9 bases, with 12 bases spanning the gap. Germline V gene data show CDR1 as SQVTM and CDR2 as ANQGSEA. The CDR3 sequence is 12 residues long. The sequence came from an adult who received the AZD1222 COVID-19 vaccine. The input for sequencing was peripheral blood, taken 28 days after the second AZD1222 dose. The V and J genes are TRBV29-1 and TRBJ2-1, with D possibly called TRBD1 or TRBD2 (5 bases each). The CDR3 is CSVDSGPFEQFF. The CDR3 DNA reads TGCAGCGTTGACTCGGGGCCTTTTGAGCAGTTCTTC.